The entry below gives a single T cell receptor beta chain sequence along with its context. These data are taken from a study of control samples from healthy donors and cancer patients. Measured with immunoSEQ multiplex PCR; TCRdb has only the in-frame clones, and not every one. The sample includes roughly 23,000 clones, around 83% of them seen just once. CDR3 length: 14 residues. Trimming removed 4 bases at V and 4 bases at J, with 10 bases between. Germline V CDR1 and CDR2: LNHDA, SQIVND (reference sequence). The source material was PBMCs. The clonotype was recovered from a man between 60 and 70 years old with head and neck cancer. This rearrangement joins TRBV19 to TRBJ2-2; D remains ambiguous. The CDR3 DNA follows: TGTGCCAGTAGTACCCAAATTGGCACCGGGGAGCTGTTTTTT. It codes for CASSTQIGTGELFF. Using reference TRBV19 and TRBJ2-2 for the parts outside the CDR3, the full variable domain is DGGITQSPKYLFRKEGQNVTLSCEQNLNHDAMYWYRQDPGQGLRLIYYSQIVNDFQKGDIAEGYSVSREKKESFPLTVTSAQKNPTAFYLCASSTQIGTGELFFGEGSRLTVL.